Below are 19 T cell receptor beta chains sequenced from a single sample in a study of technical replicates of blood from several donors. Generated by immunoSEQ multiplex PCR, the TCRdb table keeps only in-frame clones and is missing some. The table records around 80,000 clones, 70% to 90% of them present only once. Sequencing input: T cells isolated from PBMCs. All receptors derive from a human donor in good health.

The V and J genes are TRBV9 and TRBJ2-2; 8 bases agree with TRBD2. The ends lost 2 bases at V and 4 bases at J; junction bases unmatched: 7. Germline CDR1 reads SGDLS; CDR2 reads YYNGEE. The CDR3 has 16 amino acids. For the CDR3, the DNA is TGTGCCAGCAGCGTTTCAGCGGGAGATATCACCGGGGAGCTGTTTTTT. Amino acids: CASSVSAGDITGELFF. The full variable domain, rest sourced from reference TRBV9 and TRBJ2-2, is DSGVTQTPKHLITATGQRVTLRCSPRSGDLSVYWYQQSLDQGLQFLIQYYNGEERAKGNILERFSAQQFPDLHSELNLSSLELGDSALYFCASSVSAGDITGELFFGEGSRLTVL.

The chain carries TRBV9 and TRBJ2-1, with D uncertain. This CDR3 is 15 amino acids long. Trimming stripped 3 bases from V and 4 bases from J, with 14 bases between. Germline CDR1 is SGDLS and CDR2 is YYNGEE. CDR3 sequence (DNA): TGTGCCAGCAGCGAGACAACGACCCATTACAATGAGCAGTTCTTC. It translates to CASSETTTHYNEQFF.

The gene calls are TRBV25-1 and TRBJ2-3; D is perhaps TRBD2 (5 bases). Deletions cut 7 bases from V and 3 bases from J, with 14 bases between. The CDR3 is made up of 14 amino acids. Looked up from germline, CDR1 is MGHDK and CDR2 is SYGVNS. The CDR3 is CASTLGLNTDTQYF. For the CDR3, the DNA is TGTGCCAGCACGCTAGGACTCAATACAGATACGCAGTATTTT.

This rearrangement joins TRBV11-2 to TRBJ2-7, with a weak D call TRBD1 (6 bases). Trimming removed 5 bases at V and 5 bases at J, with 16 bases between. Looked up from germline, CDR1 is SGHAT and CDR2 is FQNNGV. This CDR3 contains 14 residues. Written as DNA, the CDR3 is TGTGCCAGCAGCCACGAGACAGGTTACGACGAGCAGTACTTC. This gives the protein CASSHETGYDEQYF.

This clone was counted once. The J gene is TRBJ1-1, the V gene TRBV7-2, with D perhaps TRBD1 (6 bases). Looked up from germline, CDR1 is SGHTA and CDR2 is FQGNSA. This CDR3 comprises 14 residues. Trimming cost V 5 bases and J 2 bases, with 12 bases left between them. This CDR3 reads CASSDGQLNTEAFF. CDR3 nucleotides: TGTGCCAGCAGCGACGGACAGCTAAACACTGAAGCTTTCTTT.

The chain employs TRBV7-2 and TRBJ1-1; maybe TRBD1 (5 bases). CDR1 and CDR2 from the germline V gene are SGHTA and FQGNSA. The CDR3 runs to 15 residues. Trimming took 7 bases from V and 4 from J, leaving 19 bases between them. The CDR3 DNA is TGTGCCAGCACGGTGTTGGGGGGGATGGGCACTGAAGCTTTCTTT. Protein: CASTVLGGMGTEAFF.

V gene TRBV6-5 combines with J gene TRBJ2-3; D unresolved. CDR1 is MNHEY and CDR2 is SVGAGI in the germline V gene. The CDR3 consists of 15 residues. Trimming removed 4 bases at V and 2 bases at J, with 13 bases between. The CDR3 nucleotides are TGTGCCAGCAGTTTCTCCCGAGCCTCCACAGATACGCAGTATTTT. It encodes CASSFSRASTDTQYF.

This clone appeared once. DNA of the CDR3: TGCGCCAGCAGCCTCAGACTAGCCATGCGGAGCGAGCAGTACTTC. Amino acids: CASSLRLAMRSEQYF. The chain recombines TRBV4-3 with TRBJ2-7; 7 bases are a match to TRBD2. With V trimmed by 4 bases and J by 6 bases, 12 bases remained unmatched. CDR3 length: 15 amino acids. The V gene's germline CDR1 is LGHNA and CDR2 YSLEER.

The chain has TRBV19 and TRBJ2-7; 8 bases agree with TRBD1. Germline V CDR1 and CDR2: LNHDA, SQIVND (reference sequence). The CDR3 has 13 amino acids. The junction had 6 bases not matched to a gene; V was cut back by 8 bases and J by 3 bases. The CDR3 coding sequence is TGTGCCAGTGAGGGACAGGAAGGCTACGAGCAGTACTTC. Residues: CASEGQEGYEQYF.

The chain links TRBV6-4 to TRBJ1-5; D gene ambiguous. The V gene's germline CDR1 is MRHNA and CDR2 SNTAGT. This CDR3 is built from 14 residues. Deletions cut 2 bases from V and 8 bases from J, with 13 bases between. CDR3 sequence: CASSDASYGEPQHF. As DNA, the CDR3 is TGTGCCAGCAGTGACGCGAGCTACGGGGAGCCCCAGCATTTT.

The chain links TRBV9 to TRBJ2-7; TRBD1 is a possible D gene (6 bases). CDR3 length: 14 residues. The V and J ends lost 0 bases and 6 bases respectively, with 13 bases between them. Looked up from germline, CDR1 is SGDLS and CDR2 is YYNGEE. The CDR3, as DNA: TGTGCCAGCAGCGTAGTAGGGGGTTCAGTCGAGCAGTACTTC. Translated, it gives CASSVVGGSVEQYF.

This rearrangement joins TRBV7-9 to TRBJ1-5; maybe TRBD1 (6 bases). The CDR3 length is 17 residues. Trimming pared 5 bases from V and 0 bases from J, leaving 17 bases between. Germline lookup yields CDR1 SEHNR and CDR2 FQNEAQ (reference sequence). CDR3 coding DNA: TGTGCCAGCAGCAACCCCCTGGACAGTAATAGCAATCAGCCCCAGCATTTT. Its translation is CASSNPLDSNSNQPQHF.

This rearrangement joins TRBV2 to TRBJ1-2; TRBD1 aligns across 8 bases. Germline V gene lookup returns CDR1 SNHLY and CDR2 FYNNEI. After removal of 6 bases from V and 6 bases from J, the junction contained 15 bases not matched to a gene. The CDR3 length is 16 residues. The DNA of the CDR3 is TGTGCCAGCAGGGACCCGGGACAGGTACTAAGCGATGGCTACACCTTC. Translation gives CASRDPGQVLSDGYTF. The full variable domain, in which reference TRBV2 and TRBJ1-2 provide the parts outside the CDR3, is EPEVTQTPSHQVTQMGQEVILRCVPISNHLYFYWYRQILGQKVEFLVSFYNNEISEKSEIFDDQFSVERPDGSNFTLKIRSTKLEDSAMYFCASRDPGQVLSDGYTFGSGTRLTVV.

Written as DNA, the CDR3 is TGTGCCAGCAGCTTATCCTTTTTCCCTAACTATGGCTACACCTTC. Translated: CASSLSFFPNYGYTF. V usage is TRBV7-9 and J usage is TRBJ1-2; no clear D gene. Deletions cut 2 bases from V and 0 bases from J, with 10 bases between. This CDR3 is built from 15 residues. Germline CDR1 and CDR2: SEHNR and FQNEAQ (reference sequence).

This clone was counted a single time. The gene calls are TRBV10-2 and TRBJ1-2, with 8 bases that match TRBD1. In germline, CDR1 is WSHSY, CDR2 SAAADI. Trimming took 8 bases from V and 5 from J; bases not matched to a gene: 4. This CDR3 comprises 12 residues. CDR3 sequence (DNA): TGCGCCAGCGGCGGGACAGGTTATGGCTACACCTTC. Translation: CASGGTGYGYTF.

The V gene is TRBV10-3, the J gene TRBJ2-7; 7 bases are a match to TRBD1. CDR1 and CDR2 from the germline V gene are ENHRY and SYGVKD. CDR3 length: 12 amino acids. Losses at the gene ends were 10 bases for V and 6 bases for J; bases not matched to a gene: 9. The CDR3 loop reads CATSDREGEQYF. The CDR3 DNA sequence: TGTGCCACCTCAGACAGGGAAGGCGAGCAGTACTTC.

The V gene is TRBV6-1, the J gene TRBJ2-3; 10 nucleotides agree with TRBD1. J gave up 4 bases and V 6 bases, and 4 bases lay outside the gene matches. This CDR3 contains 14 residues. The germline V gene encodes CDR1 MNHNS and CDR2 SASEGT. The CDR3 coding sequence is TGTGCCAGCAGGGAGGGACAGGGGCCAGATACGCAGTATTTT. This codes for CASREGQGPDTQYF.

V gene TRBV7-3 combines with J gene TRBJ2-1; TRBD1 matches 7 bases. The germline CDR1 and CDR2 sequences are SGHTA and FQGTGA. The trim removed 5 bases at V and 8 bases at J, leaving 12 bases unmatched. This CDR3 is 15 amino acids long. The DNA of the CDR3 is TGTGCCAGCAGCCTCTTTGACAGGGCGGGCTATGAGCAGTTCTTC. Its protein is CASSLFDRAGYEQFF.

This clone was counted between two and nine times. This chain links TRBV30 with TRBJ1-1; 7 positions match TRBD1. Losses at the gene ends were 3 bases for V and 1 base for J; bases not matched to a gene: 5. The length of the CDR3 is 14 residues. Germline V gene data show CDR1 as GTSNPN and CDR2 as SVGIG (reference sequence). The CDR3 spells CAWRLGGGNTEAFF. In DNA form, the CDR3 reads TGTGCCTGGAGACTAGGGGGCGGGAACACTGAAGCTTTCTTT.